The 7 T cell receptor beta chains reported below all come from one sample, sequenced in a study of blood T cell repertoires in COVID-19. Only in-frame clones appear in the TCRdb table, and some are missing; sequencing was by immunoSEQ multiplex PCR. Here the sample spans approximately 210,000 clones, just over 85% being singletons. Sequenced input: peripheral blood. The receptors were gathered from a man between 50 and 59 years old with COVID-19, enrolled during active disease.

The chain employs TRBV19 and TRBJ2-1; 10 bases are a match to TRBD2. Losses at the gene ends were 3 bases for V and 6 bases for J; bases not matched to a gene: 5. CDR3 length: 15 amino acids. CDR1 and CDR2 (germline): LNHDA, SQIVND (reference sequence). The CDR3 spells CASSIFLAGANEQFF. For the CDR3, the DNA is TGTGCCAGTAGTATCTTCCTAGCGGGAGCCAATGAGCAGTTCTTC. Full variable domain (outside the CDR3, taken from reference TRBV19 and TRBJ2-1): DGGITQSPKYLFRKEGQNVTLSCEQNLNHDAMYWYRQDPGQGLRLIYYSQIVNDFQKGDIAEGYSVSREKKESFPLTVTSAQKNPTAFYLCASSIFLAGANEQFFGPGTRLTVL.

The chain links TRBV6-5 to TRBJ1-2, with TRBD1 matching over 10 bases. The CDR3 runs 15 residues. Germline V CDR1 and CDR2: MNHEY, SVGAGI. V lost 5 bases and J lost 3; bases outside the gene matches: 6. The CDR3 sequence: CASSHKGQGYYGYTF. CDR3 DNA: TGTGCCAGCAGTCACAAGGGACAGGGGTACTATGGCTACACCTTC.

The chain combines TRBV7-6 with TRBJ2-2; D possibly corresponds to TRBD1 (6 bases). Germline values: CDR1 SGHVS, CDR2 FNYEAQ. Trimming took off 0 bases at V and 1 base at J, with 9 bases between the two ends. The CDR3 runs to 16 residues. The chain's CDR3 is CASSLAPGENTGELFF. DNA for the CDR3: TGTGCCAGCAGCTTAGCCCCAGGGGAGAACACCGGGGAGCTGTTTTTT. Looking up the rest from reference TRBV7-6 and TRBJ2-2 gives the full variable domain: GAGVSQSPRYKVTKRGQDVALRCDPISGHVSLYWYRQALGQGPEFLTYFNYEAQQDKSGLPNDRFSAERPEGSISTLTIQRTEQRDSAMYRCASSLAPGENTGELFFGEGSRLTVL.

V usage is TRBV29-1 and J usage is TRBJ2-3; 12 bases are a match to TRBD2. Germline CDR1 SQVTM, CDR2 ANQGSEA. There are 19 residues in the CDR3. Losses at the gene ends were 0 bases for V and 4 bases for J; bases not matched to a gene: 14. The CDR3 DNA sequence: TGCAGCGTTGAAGACGCTCCGGGACTAGCGGGCCAGGAGGCAGATACGCAGTATTTT. It encodes CSVEDAPGLAGQEADTQYF.

This rearrangement joins TRBV7-2 to TRBJ2-7; TRBD2 might be the D (5 bases). CDR1 and CDR2 (germline): SGHTA, FQGNSA. This CDR3 region has 15 residues. V lost 1 base and J lost 0, with 10 bases in between. CDR3: CASSLVWTGSYEQYF. The CDR3 DNA is TGTGCCAGCAGCTTAGTATGGACTGGCTCCTACGAGCAGTACTTC.

This clone was counted between two and nine times. The chain couples TRBV5-8 to TRBJ1-2, with 8 bases lining up with TRBD1. The CDR3 is 16 amino acids. Germline lookup yields CDR1 SGHTS and CDR2 YDEGEE. V gave up 0 bases and J gave up 2 bases; unmatched junction bases: 6. Here the CDR3 DNA reads TGTGCCAGCAGCTTGGGACTGACAGGGGCGAACTATGGCTACACCTTC. Its protein is CASSLGLTGANYGYTF.

The genes are TRBV6-6 and TRBJ2-2, with 8 bases aligning to TRBD1. The CDR3 spans 15 residues. Germline-derived CDR1 and CDR2 are MNHNY and SVGAGI (reference sequence). After removal of 4 bases from V and 7 bases from J, the junction contained 8 bases not matched to a gene. In DNA, the CDR3 is TGTGCCAGCAGTTTTCCTACAGGGGGGAACGGGGAGCTGTTTTTT. Its translation: CASSFPTGGNGELFF.